This is a list of T cell receptor beta chains from one sample in a study of PD-1 blockade in mismatch repair-deficient tumors. The method was immunoSEQ multiplex PCR; TCRdb's version includes in-frame clones alone and lacks a portion of them. Of 40,000 to 60,000 clones detected, roughly 80% appear once; the ten largest clones hold about 3%. This specimen was peripheral blood, taken 4 weeks after starting pembrolizumab. The receptors stem from an adult with mismatch repair-deficient cancer. Both conserved end residues are part of each CDR3. A D gene is named only where the DNA matches it firmly. Where a row states a size, it is once, few, many or the class of an expanded clone; other rows omit it.

j_call | d_call | v_call | clone_size | cdr3_aa | cdr3_nt
TRBJ2-7 | NA | TRBV19 | once | CASAENQGGGEQYF | TGTGCCAGTGCCGAAAACCAAGGGGGAGGCGAGCAGTACTTC
TRBJ1-1 | NA | TRBV11-1 | NA | CASSLSTLNEAFF | TGTGCCAGCAGCTTATCGACACTCAATGAAGCTTTCTTT
TRBJ2-7 | TRBD1 | TRBV7-2 | NA | CASSFGTGVYEQYF | TGTGCCAGCAGCTTTGGGACAGGGGTCTACGAGCAGTACTTC
TRBJ1-4 | TRBD1 | TRBV5-1 | NA | CASSPRDSLSNEKLFF | TGCGCCAGCAGCCCTCGGGACAGTTTGTCTAATGAAAAACTGTTTTTT
TRBJ2-3 | NA | TRBV6-5 | NA | CASTPGDTQYF | TGTGCCAGCACACCAGGAGATACGCAGTATTTT
TRBJ1-2 | NA | TRBV11-2 | NA | CASSSPKRGADYGYTF | TGTGCCAGCAGCTCTCCGAAACGGGGCGCCGACTATGGCTACACCTTC
TRBJ1-4 | TRBD1 | TRBV5-1 | NA | CASSGGQVAEKLFF | TGCGCCAGCAGCGGGGGACAGGTCGCCGAAAAACTGTTTTTT
TRBJ2-7 | NA | TRBV30 | NA | CAWTRQQGDEQYF | TGTGCCTGGACACGTCAACAGGGAGACGAGCAGTACTTC
TRBJ2-3 | NA | TRBV28 | NA | CASSTPSTDTQYF | TGTGCCAGCAGCACGCCTAGCACAGATACGCAGTATTTT
TRBJ2-7 | NA | TRBV5-1 | NA | CASSSVPERYEQYF | TGCGCCAGCAGTAGCGTTCCCGAGCGGTACGAGCAGTACTTC
TRBJ2-1 | NA | TRBV10-3 | once | CAISLDTARDEQFF | TGTGCCATCAGTTTGGACACGGCGAGGGATGAGCAGTTCTTC
TRBJ2-6 | NA | TRBV5-6 | few | CASTIPGVAGANVLTF | TGTGCCAGCACCATTCCAGGGGTTGCTGGGGCCAACGTCCTGACTTTC